The following is a T cell receptor beta chain sequence with its context. Data came from immunoSEQ multiplex PCR; TCRdb stores just in-frame clones and leaves some out. The sample carries about 40,000 clones, roughly nine tenths recorded once. The sample originates from a study of T cell changes during pregnancy in multiple sclerosis. Deletions cut 3 bases from V and 4 bases from J, with 9 bases between. The CDR3 sequence is 13 residues long. CDR1 is MNHEY, CDR2 SMNVEV, per germline (reference sequence). V and J are TRBV27 and TRBJ1-2, with TRBD1 as a possible D gene (6 bases). The material sequenced was CD8+ T cells from peripheral blood mononuclear cells, taken in the first trimester of pregnancy. The source of this sequence is a female donor with multiple sclerosis, enrolled in a pregnancy study. The CDR3 region is CASSFGGSYGYTF. DNA for the CDR3: TGTGCCAGCAGTTTTGGGGGCAGCTATGGCTACACCTTC.